What follows describes a single T cell receptor beta chain. Its cognate antigen is unknown. Sequencing used immunoSEQ multiplex PCR; TCRdb keeps in-frame clones, though not all of them. This sample yields 140,000 to 150,000 clones, of which around 83% are seen a single time; around 4.1% belongs to the top ten. This sample is part of a study of T cell responses to AZD1222 COVID-19 vaccine. General study results and limits: Two AZD1222 doses significantly raised spike-specific TCR breadth and depth over controls. Clonal diversity was possibly underestimated, and white British individuals and females predominated among donors. The span of vaccine-associated CD4 TCRs extended across spike, with dominance at 160-218 and 743-854. No day 14 peak samples; only post-peak repertoires were characterized.

The germline CDR1 and CDR2 sequences are MNHEY and SVGAGI. The CDR3 runs to 13 residues. The V end was cut by 6 bases, the J end by 5 bases, with 13 bases between. The gene calls are TRBV6-5 and TRBJ1-2; D remains unclear. This specimen was peripheral blood, taken on day 0 of MenACWY control vaccination. This receptor was taken from an adult in good health. CDR3 DNA sequence: TGTGCCAGCAGAAGCAAGTCGGGATATGGCTACACCTTC. Translating gives CASRSKSGYGYTF.